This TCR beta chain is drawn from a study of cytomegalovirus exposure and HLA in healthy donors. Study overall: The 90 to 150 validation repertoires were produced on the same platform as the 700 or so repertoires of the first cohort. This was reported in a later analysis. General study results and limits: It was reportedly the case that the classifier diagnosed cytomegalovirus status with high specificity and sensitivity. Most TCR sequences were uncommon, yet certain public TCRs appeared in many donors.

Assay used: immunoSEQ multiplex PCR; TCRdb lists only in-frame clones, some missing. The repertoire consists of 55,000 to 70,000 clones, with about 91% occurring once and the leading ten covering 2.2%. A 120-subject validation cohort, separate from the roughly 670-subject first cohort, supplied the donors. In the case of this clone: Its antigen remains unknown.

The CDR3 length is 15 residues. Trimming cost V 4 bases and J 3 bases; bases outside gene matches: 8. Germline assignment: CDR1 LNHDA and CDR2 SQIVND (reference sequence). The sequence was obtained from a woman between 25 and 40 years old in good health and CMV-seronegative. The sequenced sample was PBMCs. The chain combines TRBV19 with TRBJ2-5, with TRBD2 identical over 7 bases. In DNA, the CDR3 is TGTGCCAGTAGTAGGGCGGCTAGCGGAAAAGAGACCCAGTACTTC. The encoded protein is CASSRAASGKETQYF. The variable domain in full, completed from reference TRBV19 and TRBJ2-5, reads DGGITQSPKYLFRKEGQNVTLSCEQNLNHDAMYWYRQDPGQGLRLIYYSQIVNDFQKGDIAEGYSVSREKKESFPLTVTSAQKNPTAFYLCASSRAASGKETQYFGPGTRLLVL.